These 19 T cell receptor beta chains came from one sample sequenced in a study of T cells in localized non-small cell lung cancer. Profiling relied on immunoSEQ multiplex PCR, and the TCRdb table lists in-frame clones only, not all of them. The sample includes 130,000 or so clones, 70% to 90% of them seen just once. The sequencing here drew on peripheral blood, taken before any cancer treatment. The source is a female donor aged 60 or older with stage I lung adenocarcinoma.

This chain links TRBV18 with TRBJ2-5; unclear D gene. The germline V gene has CDR1 KGHSH and CDR2 LQKENI. This CDR3 region has 14 residues. V lost 1 base, J lost 3 bases, and 9 bases lay in between. This CDR3 is CASSPQQAEETQYF. CDR3 nucleotide sequence: TGTGCCAGCTCACCACAGCAGGCTGAAGAGACCCAGTACTTC.

V gene TRBV4-1 combines with J gene TRBJ2-5; perhaps TRBD1 as D (6 bases). Germline values: CDR1 MGHRA, CDR2 YSYEKL. Deletions cut 0 bases from V and 4 bases from J, with 9 bases between. The CDR3 consists of 14 residues. The CDR3 DNA reads as TGCGCCAGCAGCCAAGAGACAGGTAGAGAGACCCAGTACTTC. This gives the protein CASSQETGRETQYF.

The CDR3 DNA is TGTGCCAGCAGCTTACGGCGGGAGGGCCGGGGAGACGAGCAGTACTTC. Translated: CASSLRREGRGDEQYF. V is TRBV7-9 and J is TRBJ2-7, with 9 bases lining up with TRBD2. Germline V CDR1 and CDR2: SEHNR, FQNEAQ (reference sequence). V shed 2 bases, J shed 5 bases, and the junction held 10 bases outside the gene matches. There are 16 residues in the CDR3.

This chain links TRBV10-3 with TRBJ1-1; D may be TRBD1 (5 bases). V shed 5 bases and J shed 1 base, with 8 bases lying between them. The CDR3 has 13 residues. Germline-derived CDR1 and CDR2 are ENHRY and SYGVKD. The CDR3 sequence is CAISTGGNTEAFF. DNA for the CDR3: TGTGCCATCAGTACCGGGGGGAACACTGAAGCTTTCTTT.

The chain recombines TRBV5-1 with TRBJ2-2; D remains unclear. V lost 1 base to trimming and J lost 6 bases, with 7 bases between them. This CDR3 is built from 13 residues. CDR1 is SGHRS and CDR2 is YFSETQ in the germline V gene. In DNA form, the CDR3 reads TGCGCCAGCAGCTTGATATATTCCGGGGAGCTGTTTTTT. It codes for CASSLIYSGELFF.

This clone is a singleton in its sample. The chain carries TRBV5-1 and TRBJ2-5; D is possibly TRBD1 (6 bases). This CDR3 has 14 residues. V shed 5 bases and J shed 2 bases, with 13 bases lying between them. CDR1 is SGHRS and CDR2 is YFSETQ in the germline V gene. CDR3 in DNA: TGCGCCAGCAGTAAGGACAGCATACAAGAGACCCAGTACTTC. It is translated as CASSKDSIQETQYF.

This chain links TRBV2 with TRBJ2-7; 8 nucleotides align to TRBD1. The CDR3 contains 13 residues. Trimming at V came to 1 base and at J to 6 bases, leaving 2 bases not matched to a gene. Per the germline V gene, CDR1 is SNHLY and CDR2 is FYNNEI. The CDR3 nucleotides are TGTGCCAGCAGTGAAGGGACAGGGCTCGAGCAGTACTTC. Amino acids: CASSEGTGLEQYF.

The chain uses TRBV6-6 and TRBJ1-3; 7 nucleotides agree with TRBD1. With V trimmed by 5 bases and J by 4 bases, 8 bases remained unmatched. The CDR3 loop spans 15 amino acids. CDR1 and CDR2 from the germline V gene are MNHNY and SVGAGI (reference sequence). This chain's CDR3 is CASSKPTGRGNTIYF. The DNA for the CDR3 is TGTGCCAGCAGTAAACCGACAGGGCGCGGAAACACCATATATTTT.

The rearrangement uses TRBV9 and TRBJ2-6, with D uncertain. CDR3 length equals 13 residues. V was cut by 3 bases and J by 0 bases, with 1 base left in between. Germline values: CDR1 SGDLS, CDR2 YYNGEE. CDR3 sequence: CASSASGANVLTF. In DNA, the CDR3 is TGTGCCAGCAGCGCCTCTGGGGCCAACGTCCTGACTTTC.

V and J are TRBV10-3 and TRBJ2-1; D call uncertain. The CDR3 totals 11 residues. Trimming stripped 1 base from V and 7 bases from J, with 2 bases between. Per the germline V gene, CDR1 is ENHRY and CDR2 is SYGVKD. Here the CDR3 reads CAISELNEQFF. The DNA of the CDR3 is TGTGCCATCAGTGAGTTGAATGAGCAGTTCTTC.

This chain connects TRBV27 to TRBJ1-5; D uncertain. From germline, CDR1 is MNHEY and CDR2 SMNVEV (reference sequence). The CDR3 covers 14 residues. The ends were cut back, 1 base at V and 6 bases at J, with 10 bases in the middle. CDR3 nucleotides: TGTGCCAGCAGTTTATGGGAAGGTGGTCAGCCCCAGCATTTT. Encoded protein: CASSLWEGGQPQHF.

J is TRBJ2-5 and V is TRBV6-1; D might be TRBD1 (5 bases). Trimming shortened V by 3 bases and J by 1 base, and 15 bases separated the two germline ends. The CDR3 length is 16 residues. Germline assignment: CDR1 MNHNS and CDR2 SASEGT. CDR3 DNA: TGTGCCAGCAGTGACCGGACACTTCTTTCCCAAGAGACCCAGTACTTC. Translated: CASSDRTLLSQETQYF.

The chain combines TRBV28 with TRBJ1-1; 12 bases are shared with TRBD1. CDR3 length equals 20 residues. The V segment lost 3 bases and the J segment 0 bases; nucleotides outside the gene matches: 14. In germline, CDR1 is MDHEN, CDR2 SYDVKM. The CDR3 DNA follows: TGTGCCAGCAGTTTCTCAAGGGGCGGGACAGGGGGCAACATGAACACTGAAGCTTTCTTT. Its translation: CASSFSRGGTGGNMNTEAFF.

The chain joins TRBV11-2 to TRBJ2-7; 7 bases line up with TRBD1. In germline, CDR1 is SGHAT, CDR2 FQNNGV. This CDR3 contains 14 residues. J was trimmed by 2 bases and V by 3 bases; bases with no gene match: 4. CDR3 sequence: CASSLATGTYEQYF. The CDR3 DNA sequence: TGTGCCAGCAGCTTGGCGACAGGGACCTACGAGCAGTACTTC.

The chain combines TRBV6-1 with TRBJ2-1; D not resolved. The CDR3 loop spans 13 amino acids. V was cut by 6 bases and J by 8 bases, with 14 bases left in between. Germline V gene lookup returns CDR1 MNHNS and CDR2 SASEGT. CDR3 bases: TGTGCCAGCAGCCTGGTGGTCGGTGATGAGCAGTTCTTC. Translating gives CASSLVVGDEQFF.

The chain is built from TRBV6-6 and TRBJ1-5; no clear D. The CDR3 has 13 amino acids. Germline-derived CDR1 and CDR2 are MNHNY and SVGAGI (reference sequence). The V gene lost 2 bases and the J gene lost 6 bases, with 8 bases spanning the gap. This CDR3 reads CASSYPDGQPQHF. CDR3 nucleotides: TGTGCCAGCAGTTACCCTGACGGTCAGCCCCAGCATTTT.

The V call is TRBV5-1, the J call TRBJ2-7, with TRBD2 as a possible D gene (5 bases). The CDR3 loop spans 15 amino acids. V gave up 1 base and J gave up 1 base, with 12 bases separating them. Germline assignment: CDR1 SGHRS and CDR2 YFSETQ. The CDR3 reads CASSLSPSPSYEQYF. The CDR3 region has the DNA TGCGCCAGCAGCTTGTCGCCTAGCCCGTCCTACGAGCAGTACTTC. The full variable domain, with the rest looked up from reference TRBV5-1 and TRBJ2-7, is KAGVTQTPRYLIKTRGQQVTLSCSPISGHRSVSWYQQTPGQGLQFLFEYFSETQRNKGNFPGRFSGRQFSNSRSEMNVSTLELGDSALYLCASSLSPSPSYEQYFGPGTRLTVT.

The V and J genes are TRBV5-1 and TRBJ2-2, with 7 bases aligning to TRBD2. The CDR3 spans 15 residues. Germline V gene lookup returns CDR1 SGHRS and CDR2 YFSETQ. J gave up 3 bases and V 2 bases, and 4 bases lay outside the gene matches. Here the CDR3 reads CASSFSLADTGELFF. CDR3 in DNA: TGCGCCAGCAGCTTCAGCCTAGCGGACACCGGGGAGCTGTTTTTT. The full variable domain, rest sourced from reference TRBV5-1 and TRBJ2-2, is KAGVTQTPRYLIKTRGQQVTLSCSPISGHRSVSWYQQTPGQGLQFLFEYFSETQRNKGNFPGRFSGRQFSNSRSEMNVSTLELGDSALYLCASSFSLADTGELFFGEGSRLTVL.

The V gene is TRBV7-9, the J gene TRBJ2-3, with 8 nucleotides matching TRBD2. The trim removed 5 bases at V and 2 bases at J, leaving 18 bases unmatched. The CDR3 is made up of 19 amino acids. CDR1 and CDR2 from the germline V gene are SEHNR and FQNEAQ (reference sequence). The CDR3 sequence: CASSQVGREAKSTTDTQYF. The CDR3, as DNA: TGTGCCAGCAGCCAAGTGGGGCGGGAGGCGAAATCCACCACAGATACGCAGTATTTT.